This T cell receptor (beta chain) is drawn from a study of blood T cell repertoires in COVID-19. Study at large: Both acute and convalescent COVID-19 samples were obtained from the United States, Italy and Spain. Sources were T cells, B-cell-depleted T cells, or PBMCs; the material itself was cDNA or gDNA.

Per the authors' pipeline: By means of reference gene primer amplification, nucleated cell counts were estimated. Measured with immunoSEQ multiplex PCR; TCRdb has only the in-frame clones, and not every one. V, J and clone size are those of that table, while D and trimming were read from the DNA. The sample records roughly 95,000 clones, approximately 81% being singletons. There are 15 residues in the CDR3. Germline V gene sequence: CDR1 KGHDR, CDR2 SFDVKD. Trimming cost V 9 bases and J 8 bases; bases outside gene matches: 14. Sequenced material: peripheral blood. The TCR comes from a man aged 55 to 69 with acute or convalescent COVID-19. J is TRBJ2-1 and V is TRBV24-1; 8 bases are shared with TRBD2. CDR3 sequence reads: CATSGGGLGWDEQFF. The CDR3 nucleotides read TGTGCCACCTCCGGGGGGGGACTGGGGTGGGATGAGCAGTTCTTC.